The 26 T cell receptor beta chains presented below share a single source sample, sequenced in a study of cytomegalovirus exposure and HLA in healthy donors. A multiplex PCR was run with 60 Vbeta primers and 13 Jbeta primers. Profiled with immunoSEQ multiplex PCR; TCRdb holds only in-frame clones, not every one. The repertoire holds some 38,000 clones, with roughly three quarters as singletons. Sequenced sample: PBMCs. The receptor set was obtained from a middle-aged man in good health and CMV-seronegative.

The chain recombines TRBV7-3 with TRBJ2-3, with TRBD2 as a possible D gene (6 bases). Per the germline V gene, CDR1 is SGHTA and CDR2 is FQGTGA. The CDR3 loop spans 14 amino acids. V lost 5 bases, J lost 5 bases, and 14 bases lay in between. For the CDR3, the DNA is TGTGCCAGCAGCCCTTCGACTAGACGAGATACGCAGTATTTT. Amino acid sequence: CASSPSTRRDTQYF.

This clone came up a few times. The chain links TRBV14 to TRBJ2-7, with 9 bases identical to TRBD1. The V gene's germline CDR1 is SGHDN and CDR2 FVKESK. This CDR3 region has 14 residues. V lost 6 bases and J lost 1; bases outside the gene matches: 4. The CDR3 protein is CASSPGTGSYEQYF. The CDR3 coding sequence is TGTGCCAGCAGTCCCGGGACAGGGTCCTACGAGCAGTACTTC. Based on the CDR3 plus reference TRBV14 and TRBJ2-7, the full variable domain is EAGVTQFPSHSVIEKGQTVTLRCDPISGHDNLYWYRRVMGKEIKFLLHFVKESKQDESGMPNNRFLAERTGGTYSTLKVQPAELEDSGVYFCASSPGTGSYEQYFGPGTRLTVT.

This clone was recorded a few times. The chain uses TRBV5-4 and TRBJ1-2; perhaps TRBD1 as D (5 bases). This CDR3 region has 13 residues. Germline CDR1 and CDR2: SGHNT and YYREEE (reference sequence). V was pared by 4 bases and J by 1 base, with 8 bases between. The DNA for the CDR3 is TGTGCCAGCAGCCAGGGCCTTAACTATGGCTACACCTTC. Amino acid sequence: CASSQGLNYGYTF. The complete variable domain, with remaining parts taken from reference TRBV5-4 and TRBJ1-2, reads ETGVTQSPTHLIKTRGQQVTLRCSSQSGHNTVSWYQQALGQGPQFIFQYYREEENGRGNFPPRFSGLQFPNYSSELNVNALELDDSALYLCASSQGLNYGYTFGSGTRLTVV.

This rearrangement joins TRBV7-9 to TRBJ1-3, with 7 positions matching TRBD1. V gave up 5 bases and J gave up 4 bases; unmatched junction bases: 5. This CDR3 spans 14 amino acids. CDR1 is SEHNR and CDR2 is FQNEAQ in the germline V gene (reference sequence). CDR3 amino acids: CASSRSDRGNTIYF. CDR3 sequence (DNA): TGTGCCAGCAGCCGATCGGACAGGGGAAACACCATATATTTT.

This rearrangement joins TRBV6-1 to TRBJ1-2, with D maybe TRBD1 (5 bases). The CDR3 runs 16 residues. The V and J ends lost 2 bases and 1 base respectively, with 14 bases between them. Germline V lookup: CDR1 MNHNS, CDR2 SASEGT. The CDR3 DNA follows: TGTGCCAGCAGTGAAAGGGCAGGGCAAATTAACTATGGCTACACCTTC. It codes for CASSERAGQINYGYTF.

The genes are TRBV18 and TRBJ2-5, with D possibly TRBD2 on 6 matching bases. The V end lost 2 bases, the J end lost 3 bases, and 7 bases lay between the germline ends. The CDR3 contains 13 residues. The V gene's germline CDR1 is KGHSH and CDR2 LQKENI. CDR3 region: CASSPSGEETQYF. CDR3 coding DNA: TGTGCCAGCTCACCATCGGGGGAAGAGACCCAGTACTTC.

This chain links TRBV27 with TRBJ2-3; D is undetermined. V was trimmed by 5 bases and J by 4 bases, leaving 13 bases between them. Germline CDR1 and CDR2: MNHEY and SMNVEV (reference sequence). The CDR3 is 14 amino acids. The CDR3 DNA is TGTGCCAGCAGTCCCCGCCGCGGTGCAGATACGCAGTATTTT. It is translated as CASSPRRGADTQYF.

This clone was recorded only once. V gene TRBV28 combines with J gene TRBJ1-2; the match to TRBD1 covers 7 bases. V was clipped by 5 bases and J by 8 bases; unmatched bases: 8. CDR3 length: 13 amino acids. Per the germline V gene, CDR1 is MDHEN and CDR2 is SYDVKM. CDR3 bases: TGTGCCAGCAGTACTCAGGGGGTAGAAGGCTACACCTTC. Amino acid sequence: CASSTQGVEGYTF.

The rearrangement links TRBV7-9 to TRBJ2-3; D is unclear. Trimming removed 3 bases at V and 4 bases at J, with 8 bases between. Germline V gene sequence: CDR1 SEHNR, CDR2 FQNEAQ (reference sequence). The CDR3 consists of 13 residues. The CDR3: CASSFTQADTQYF. CDR3 coding DNA: TGTGCCAGCAGCTTCACTCAGGCAGATACGCAGTATTTT.

This clone was observed a handful of times. The CDR3 reads CASSLTGANSPLHF. The DNA for the CDR3 is TGCGCCAGCAGCTTAACAGGGGCGAATTCACCCCTCCACTTT. The chain combines TRBV5-1 with TRBJ1-6; 7 nucleotides align to TRBD1. V lost 2 bases and J lost 7; bases outside the gene matches: 3. The length of the CDR3 is 14 residues. Germline V gene data show CDR1 as SGHRS and CDR2 as YFSETQ.

The chain couples TRBV7-6 to TRBJ1-4; the match to TRBD1 covers 7 bases. The germline gives CDR1 SGHVS, CDR2 FNYEAQ. Trimming took 3 bases from V and 8 from J; bases not matched to a gene: 6. This CDR3 is built from 14 residues. CDR3 residues: CASSFEGAGEKLFF. The CDR3 region has the DNA TGTGCCAGCAGCTTTGAGGGGGCGGGAGAAAAACTGTTTTTT. Combining the CDR3 with reference TRBV7-6 and TRBJ1-4 gives the whole variable domain GAGVSQSPRYKVTKRGQDVALRCDPISGHVSLYWYRQALGQGPEFLTYFNYEAQQDKSGLPNDRFSAERPEGSISTLTIQRTEQRDSAMYRCASSFEGAGEKLFFGSGTQLSVL.

This chain joins TRBV30 and TRBJ2-7; TRBD1 is a possible D gene (6 bases). With 0 bases removed from V and 9 bases from J, the gap between germline ends came to 15 bases. Germline CDR1 and CDR2: GTSNPN and SVGIG (reference sequence). The CDR3 has 13 residues. The CDR3 nucleotides are TGTGCCTGGAGTGTAAGGACAGCTTCCGGGCAGTACTTC. As protein: CAWSVRTASGQYF.

The chain uses TRBV6-1 and TRBJ1-1, with 10 bases aligning to TRBD1. The CDR3 runs to 14 residues. V dropped 10 bases and J dropped 0; count of bases not matched to a gene: 5. CDR1 and CDR2 (germline): MNHNS, SASEGT. CDR3 DNA: TGTGCCACACCGGGACAGGGGATGAACACTGAAGCTTTCTTT. It translates to CATPGQGMNTEAFF.

The chain employs TRBV9 and TRBJ2-5; 7 bases line up with TRBD1. CDR1 is SGDLS, CDR2 YYNGEE, per germline. Trimming took 3 bases from V and 4 from J; bases not matched to a gene: 9. CDR3 length: 15 amino acids. The CDR3 region is CASSAQTGLAETQYF. The CDR3 nucleotides read TGTGCCAGCAGCGCACAGACAGGGCTCGCAGAGACCCAGTACTTC.

V and J are TRBV7-9 and TRBJ2-1, with 8 positions matching TRBD1. CDR1 SEHNR and CDR2 FQNEAQ come from the germline V gene (reference sequence). The CDR3 extends over 13 amino acids. Trimming took 3 bases from V and 9 from J; bases not matched to a gene: 4. The chain's CDR3 is CASSLGQAGEQFF. As DNA, the CDR3 is TGTGCCAGCAGCTTGGGACAGGCGGGTGAGCAGTTCTTC.

J is TRBJ1-5 and V is TRBV7-8; maybe TRBD1 (5 bases). Per the germline V gene, CDR1 is SGHVS and CDR2 is FQNEAQ. The germline V and J ends were trimmed by 1 base and 2 bases, with 15 bases remaining between them. The CDR3 covers 17 residues. As DNA, the CDR3 is TGTGCCAGCAGCTTAGGGGGCGGTAGGGCAGGCAATCAGCCCCAGCATTTT. Translated, it gives CASSLGGGRAGNQPQHF.

The DNA of the CDR3 is TGCGCCAGCAGCCAAGGGTCCCCACTATCTAGTAACTATGGCTACACCTTC. Residues: CASSQGSPLSSNYGYTF. V and J are TRBV4-1 and TRBJ1-2; D remains unclear. Per germline, CDR1 MGHRA and CDR2 YSYEKL. This CDR3 contains 17 residues. V was trimmed by 1 base and J by 1 base, leaving 16 bases between them.

The V call is TRBV5-4, the J call TRBJ2-7; no firm D call. Germline CDR1 reads SGHNT; CDR2 reads YYREEE (reference sequence). This CDR3 spans 13 amino acids. Trimming removed 2 bases at V and 3 bases at J, with 9 bases between. The CDR3 coding sequence is TGTGCCAGCAGCTTCGGCGGCCTCTACGAGCAGTACTTC. Translated: CASSFGGLYEQYF.

The rearrangement joins TRBV11-2 to TRBJ2-3, with D maybe TRBD1 (5 bases). CDR3 length: 12 residues. With 6 bases removed from V and 4 bases from J, the gap between germline ends came to 8 bases. Germline V CDR1 and CDR2: SGHAT, FQNNGV. CDR3 loop: CASRVGADTQYF. For the CDR3, the DNA is TGTGCCAGCAGGGTAGGGGCAGATACGCAGTATTTT.

V gene TRBV6-1 combines with J gene TRBJ2-5; maybe TRBD1 (6 bases). This CDR3 contains 14 residues. Germline loops: CDR1 MNHNS, CDR2 SASEGT. V was pared by 7 bases and J by 5 bases, with 17 bases between. DNA for the CDR3: TGTGCCAGCACCCCGTACAGGGAATGGGAGACCCAGTACTTC. This sequence encodes CASTPYREWETQYF.

The V gene is TRBV2, the J gene TRBJ1-4; D unclear. Between the trimmed V and J ends, which lost 4 bases and 8 bases, there was a span of 11 bases. Germline V gives CDR1 SNHLY, CDR2 FYNNEI. The CDR3 loop spans 13 amino acids. The DNA for the CDR3 is TGTGCCAGCAGTGCTCTCGGTTCGGAAAAACTGTTTTTT. Its translation: CASSALGSEKLFF.

This clone turned up a few times. V usage is TRBV7-9 and J usage is TRBJ1-1, with no clear D. The CDR3 contains 12 residues. The germline V gene has CDR1 SEHNR and CDR2 FQNEAQ (reference sequence). The V end lost 3 bases, the J end lost 7 bases, and 9 bases lay between the germline ends. The CDR3 spells CASSLPRIEAFF. DNA for the CDR3: TGTGCCAGCAGCTTGCCCAGGATTGAAGCTTTCTTT.

The rearrangement joins TRBV15 to TRBJ1-5; D perhaps matches TRBD1 (6 bases). Trimming removed 7 bases at V and 0 bases at J, with 10 bases between. Germline values: CDR1 LNHNV, CDR2 YYDKDF (reference sequence). The CDR3 is made up of 14 amino acids. Here the CDR3 DNA reads TGTGCCACCACCTCACAGGGTAGCAATCAGCCCCAGCATTTT. Its translation is CATTSQGSNQPQHF.

As to this clone: One end of the junction does not line up with germline, which may come from a read error. The V and J genes are TRBV7-7 and TRBJ1-5, with unresolved D. From germline, CDR1 is SSHAT and CDR2 FNYEAQ (reference sequence). CDR3 length: 11 residues. The CDR3 DNA sequence: TGTGCTAGCAGCCTACCTCAGCCCCAGCATTTT. Residues: CASSLPQPQHF.

The CDR3 region is CAWARTGHYGYTF. CDR3 DNA: TGTGCCTGGGCGCGGACAGGGCACTATGGCTACACCTTC. The chain uses TRBV30 and TRBJ1-2; 8 bases align to TRBD1. V was pared by 5 bases and J by 3 bases, with 5 bases of the junction left unmatched. CDR3 size: 13 residues. Germline V CDR1 and CDR2: GTSNPN, SVGIG (reference sequence).

The rearrangement uses TRBV29-1 and TRBJ2-1, with D perhaps TRBD1 (6 bases). This CDR3 has 13 residues. The V end was cut by 4 bases, the J end by 2 bases, with 9 bases between. Germline CDR1 SQVTM, CDR2 ANQGSEA. CDR3 region: CSVAQGAYNEQFF. In nucleotides, the CDR3 is TGCAGCGTTGCACAGGGAGCCTACAATGAGCAGTTCTTC.